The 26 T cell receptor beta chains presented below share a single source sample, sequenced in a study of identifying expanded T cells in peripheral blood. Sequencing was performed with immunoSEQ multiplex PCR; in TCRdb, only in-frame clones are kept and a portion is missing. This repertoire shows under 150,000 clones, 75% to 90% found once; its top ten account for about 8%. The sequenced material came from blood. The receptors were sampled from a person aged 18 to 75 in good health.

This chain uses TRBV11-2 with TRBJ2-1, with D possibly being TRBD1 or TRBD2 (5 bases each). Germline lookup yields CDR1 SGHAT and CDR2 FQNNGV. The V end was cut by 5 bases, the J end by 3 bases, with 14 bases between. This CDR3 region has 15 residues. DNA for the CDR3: TGTGCCAGCAGCCAAGCGGCAGGGTACTACAATGAGCAGTTCTTC. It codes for CASSQAAGYYNEQFF.

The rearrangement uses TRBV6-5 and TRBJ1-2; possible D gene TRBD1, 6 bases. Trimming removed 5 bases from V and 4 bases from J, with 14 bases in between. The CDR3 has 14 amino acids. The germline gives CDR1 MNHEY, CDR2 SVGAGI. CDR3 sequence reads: CASSRRQAPYGYTF. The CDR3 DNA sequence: TGTGCCAGCAGTAGGCGACAGGCGCCCTATGGCTACACCTTC.

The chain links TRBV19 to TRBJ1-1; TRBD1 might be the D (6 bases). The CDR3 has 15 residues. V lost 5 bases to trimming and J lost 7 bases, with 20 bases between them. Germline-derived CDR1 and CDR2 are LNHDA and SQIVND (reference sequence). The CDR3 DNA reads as TGTGCCAGTAGTCAGATCGCCGGGGGCGAGATTGAAGCTTTCTTT. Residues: CASSQIAGGEIEAFF.

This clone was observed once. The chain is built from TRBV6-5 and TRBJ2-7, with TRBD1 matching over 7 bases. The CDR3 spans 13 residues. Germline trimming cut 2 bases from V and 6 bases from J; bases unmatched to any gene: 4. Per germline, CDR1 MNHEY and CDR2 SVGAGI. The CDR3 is CASSYRGQGEQYF. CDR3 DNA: TGTGCCAGCAGTTACAGGGGGCAGGGCGAGCAGTACTTC.

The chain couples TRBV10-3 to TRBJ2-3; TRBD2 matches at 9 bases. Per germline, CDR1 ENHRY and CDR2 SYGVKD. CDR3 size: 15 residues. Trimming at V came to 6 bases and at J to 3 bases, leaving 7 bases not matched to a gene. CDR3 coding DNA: TGTGCCATCAGCCCGGGACTAGCTACAACAGATACGCAGTATTTT. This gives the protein CAISPGLATTDTQYF.

CDR3 DNA sequence: TGTGCCAGCAGCTTGCCGCCTGGCGGACTGGGCACTGAAGCTTTCTTT. This codes for CASSLPPGGLGTEAFF. The gene calls are TRBV5-4 and TRBJ1-1; no reliable D call. CDR1 is SGHNT, CDR2 YYREEE, per germline (reference sequence). CDR3 length: 16 residues. Trimming removed 1 base from V and 4 bases from J, with 17 bases in between.

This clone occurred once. DNA of the CDR3: TGTGCCAGTAGTATCCCTTGGCGGGAGGCCTACAATGAGCAGTTCTTC. Protein: CASSIPWREAYNEQFF. The rearrangement uses TRBV19 and TRBJ2-1; TRBD2 aligns across 8 bases. From germline, CDR1 is LNHDA and CDR2 SQIVND (reference sequence). The ends lost 3 bases at V and 2 bases at J; junction bases unmatched: 6. This CDR3 has 16 residues.

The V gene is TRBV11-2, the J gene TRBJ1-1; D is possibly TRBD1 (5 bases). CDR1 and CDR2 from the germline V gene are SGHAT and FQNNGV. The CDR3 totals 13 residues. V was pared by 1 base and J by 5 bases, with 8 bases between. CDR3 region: CASSLGGRTEAFF. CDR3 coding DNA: TGTGCCAGCAGCTTAGGGGGCAGGACTGAAGCTTTCTTT.

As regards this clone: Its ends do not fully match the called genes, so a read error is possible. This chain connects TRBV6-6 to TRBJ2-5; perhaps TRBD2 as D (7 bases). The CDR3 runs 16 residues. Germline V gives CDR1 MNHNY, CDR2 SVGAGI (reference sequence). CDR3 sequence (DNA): TGTACCAGCAGTCAATTCGAGGGGAGGGGGGGAGAGACCCAGTACTTC. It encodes CTSSQFEGRGGETQYF.

CDR3 in amino acids: CASSQDHQRGARDTQYF. DNA of the CDR3: TGCGCCAGCAGCCAAGATCACCAGCGGGGGGCGAGAGATACGCAGTATTTT. V gene TRBV4-3 combines with J gene TRBJ2-3; 9 positions match TRBD2. In germline, CDR1 is LGHNA, CDR2 YSLEER. The CDR3 contains 17 residues. V shed 0 bases and J 5 bases; nucleotides not matched to a gene: 9.

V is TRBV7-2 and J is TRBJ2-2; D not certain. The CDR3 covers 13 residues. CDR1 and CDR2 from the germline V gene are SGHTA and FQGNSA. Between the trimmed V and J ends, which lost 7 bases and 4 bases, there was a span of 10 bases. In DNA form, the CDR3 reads TGTGCCAGCACCCCTCCTATCACCGGGGAGCTGTTTTTT. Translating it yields CASTPPITGELFF.

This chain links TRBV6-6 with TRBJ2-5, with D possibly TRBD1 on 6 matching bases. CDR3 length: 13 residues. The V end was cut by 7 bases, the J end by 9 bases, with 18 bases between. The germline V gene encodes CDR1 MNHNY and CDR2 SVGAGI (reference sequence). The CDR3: CASTDRGGMAQYF. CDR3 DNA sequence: TGTGCCAGCACGGACAGAGGGGGTATGGCCCAGTACTTC.

The CDR3 region is CASSLALGRGYEQYF. The CDR3 nucleotides are TGTGCCAGCAGCTTGGCCCTTGGCAGGGGGTACGAGCAGTACTTC. The chain recombines TRBV5-4 with TRBJ2-7; 7 bases are a match to TRBD1. Trimming took 0 bases from V and 4 from J; bases not matched to a gene: 7. Germline V gives CDR1 SGHNT, CDR2 YYREEE (reference sequence). The CDR3 contains 15 residues. The whole variable domain, filled in from reference TRBV5-4 and TRBJ2-7, reads ETGVTQSPTHLIKTRGQQVTLRCSSQSGHNTVSWYQQALGQGPQFIFQYYREEENGRGNFPPRFSGLQFPNYSSELNVNALELDDSALYLCASSLALGRGYEQYFGPGTRLTVT.

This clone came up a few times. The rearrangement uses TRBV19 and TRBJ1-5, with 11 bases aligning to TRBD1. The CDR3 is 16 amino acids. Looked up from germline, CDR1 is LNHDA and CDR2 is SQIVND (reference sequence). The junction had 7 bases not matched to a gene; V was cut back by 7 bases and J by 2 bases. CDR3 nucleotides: TGTGCCAGTACCCGGACAGGGGGCGGGGGCAATCAGCCCCAGCATTTT. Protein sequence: CASTRTGGGGNQPQHF.

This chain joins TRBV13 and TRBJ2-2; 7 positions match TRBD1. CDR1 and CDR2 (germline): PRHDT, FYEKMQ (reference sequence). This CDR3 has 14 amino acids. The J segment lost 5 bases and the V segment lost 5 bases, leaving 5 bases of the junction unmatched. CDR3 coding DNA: TGTGCCAGCAGCGGACGACAGGGAACCGGGGAGCTGTTTTTT. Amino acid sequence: CASSGRQGTGELFF.

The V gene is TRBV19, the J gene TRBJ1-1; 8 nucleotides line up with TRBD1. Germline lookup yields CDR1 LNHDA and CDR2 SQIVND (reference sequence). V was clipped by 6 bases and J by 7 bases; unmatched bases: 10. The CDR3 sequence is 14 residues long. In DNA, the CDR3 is TGTGCCAGTAGAGACGGACAGGGCCGAGGTGAAGCTTTCTTT. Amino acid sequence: CASRDGQGRGEAFF. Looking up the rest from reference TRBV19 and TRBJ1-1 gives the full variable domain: DGGITQSPKYLFRKEGQNVTLSCEQNLNHDAMYWYRQDPGQGLRLIYYSQIVNDFQKGDIAEGYSVSREKKESFPLTVTSAQKNPTAFYLCASRDGQGRGEAFFGQGTRLTVV.

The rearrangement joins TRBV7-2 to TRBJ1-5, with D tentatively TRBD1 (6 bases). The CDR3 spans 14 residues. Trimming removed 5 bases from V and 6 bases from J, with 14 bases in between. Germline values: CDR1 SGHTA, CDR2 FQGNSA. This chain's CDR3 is CASSPSGGSQPQHF. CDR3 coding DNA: TGTGCCAGCAGCCCGAGTGGGGGCAGTCAGCCCCAGCATTTT.

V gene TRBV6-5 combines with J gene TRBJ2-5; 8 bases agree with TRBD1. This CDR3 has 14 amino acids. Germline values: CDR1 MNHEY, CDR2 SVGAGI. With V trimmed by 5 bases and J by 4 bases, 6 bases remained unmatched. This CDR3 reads CASSERTGRETQYF. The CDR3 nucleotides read TGTGCCAGCAGTGAGAGGACAGGGAGAGAGACCCAGTACTTC.

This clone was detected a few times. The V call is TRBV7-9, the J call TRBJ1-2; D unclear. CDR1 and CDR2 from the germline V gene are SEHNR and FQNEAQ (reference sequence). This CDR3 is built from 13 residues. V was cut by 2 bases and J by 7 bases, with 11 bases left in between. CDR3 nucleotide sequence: TGTGCCAGCAGCTTAATGGCCAGCTCTGGCTACACCTTC. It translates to CASSLMASSGYTF.

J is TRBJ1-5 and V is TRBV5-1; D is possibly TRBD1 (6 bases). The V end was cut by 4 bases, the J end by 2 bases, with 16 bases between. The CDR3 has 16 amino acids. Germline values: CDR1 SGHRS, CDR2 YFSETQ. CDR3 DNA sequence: TGCGCCAGCAGCCCGAGGGCGGGGGGCGGCAATCAGCCCCAGCATTTT. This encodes CASSPRAGGGNQPQHF.

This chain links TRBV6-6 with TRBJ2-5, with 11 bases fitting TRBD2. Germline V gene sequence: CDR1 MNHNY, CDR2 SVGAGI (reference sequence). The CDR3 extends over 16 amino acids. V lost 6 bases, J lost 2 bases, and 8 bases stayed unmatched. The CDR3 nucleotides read TGTGCCAGCAGCCCACTAGCGGGAGAGATACAAGAGACCCAGTACTTC. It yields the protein CASSPLAGEIQETQYF.

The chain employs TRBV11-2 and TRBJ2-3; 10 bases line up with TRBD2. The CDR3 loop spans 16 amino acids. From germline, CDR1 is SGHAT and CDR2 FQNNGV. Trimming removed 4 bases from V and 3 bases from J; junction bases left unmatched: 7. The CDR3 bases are TGTGCCAGCAGCTCTCTACTAGCGGGAACGACAGATACGCAGTATTTT. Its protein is CASSSLLAGTTDTQYF.

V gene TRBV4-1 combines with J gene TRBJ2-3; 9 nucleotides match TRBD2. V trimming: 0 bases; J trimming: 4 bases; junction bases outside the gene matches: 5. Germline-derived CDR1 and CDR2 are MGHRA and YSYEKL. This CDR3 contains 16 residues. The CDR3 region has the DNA TGCGCCAGCAGCCAAGAAGGCGGGAGGGGAGCAGATACGCAGTATTTT. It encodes CASSQEGGRGADTQYF.

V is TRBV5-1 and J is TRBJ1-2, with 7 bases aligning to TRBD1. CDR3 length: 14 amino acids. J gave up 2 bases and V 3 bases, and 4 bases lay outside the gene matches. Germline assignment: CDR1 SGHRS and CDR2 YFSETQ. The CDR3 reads CASSSSGQNYGYTF. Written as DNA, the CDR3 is TGCGCCAGCAGCTCCTCGGGACAGAACTATGGCTACACCTTC.

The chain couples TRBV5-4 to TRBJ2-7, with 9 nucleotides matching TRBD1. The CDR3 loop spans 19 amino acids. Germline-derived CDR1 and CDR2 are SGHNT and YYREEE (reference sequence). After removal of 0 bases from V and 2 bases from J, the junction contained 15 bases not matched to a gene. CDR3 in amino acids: CASSLGPIQQGALTYEQYF. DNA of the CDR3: TGTGCCAGCAGCTTGGGACCGATACAACAGGGGGCTTTAACCTACGAGCAGTACTTC.

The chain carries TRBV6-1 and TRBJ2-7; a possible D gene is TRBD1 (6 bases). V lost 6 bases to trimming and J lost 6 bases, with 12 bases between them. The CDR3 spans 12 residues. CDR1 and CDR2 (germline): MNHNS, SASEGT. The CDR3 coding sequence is TGTGCCAGCAGGACAACAGGGAGCGAGCAGTACTTC. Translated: CASRTTGSEQYF.